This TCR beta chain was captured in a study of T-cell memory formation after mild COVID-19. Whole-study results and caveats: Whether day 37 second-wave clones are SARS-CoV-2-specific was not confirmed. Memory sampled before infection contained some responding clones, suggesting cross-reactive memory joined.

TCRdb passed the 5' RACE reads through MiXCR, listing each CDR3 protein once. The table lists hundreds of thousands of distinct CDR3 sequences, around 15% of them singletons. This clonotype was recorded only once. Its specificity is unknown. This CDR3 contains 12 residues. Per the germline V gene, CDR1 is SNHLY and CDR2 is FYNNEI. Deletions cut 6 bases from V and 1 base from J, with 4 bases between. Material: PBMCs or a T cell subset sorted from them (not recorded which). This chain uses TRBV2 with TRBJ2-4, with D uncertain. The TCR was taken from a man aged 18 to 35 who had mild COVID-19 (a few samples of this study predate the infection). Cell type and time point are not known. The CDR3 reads CASRRAKNIQYF. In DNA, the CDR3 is TGTGCCAGCAGGCGGGCCAAAAACATTCAGTACTTC.